These 29 T cell receptor beta chains share one sample of origin, sequenced in a study of T cells in Graves' hyperthyroidism and ophthalmopathy. RNA transcripts gave rise to amplified TCR beta CDR3 regions. The HTBI primer set served for first-round RT-PCR of the TCR CDR3. TCRdb re-called the multiplex PCR reads through MiXCR, storing one row per CDR3 protein. Of 300,000 to 400,000 distinct CDR3 sequences detected, around 20% appear once; the ten largest clones hold 50%. The sample consisted of blood. The source of these receptors is a woman between 45 and 65 years old with Graves' hyperthyroidism.

This clonotype has at least ten counts. V is TRBV14 and J is TRBJ1-6, with TRBD1 identical over 9 bases. This CDR3 contains 15 residues. The trim removed 1 base at V and 10 bases at J, leaving 5 bases unmatched. Germline-derived CDR1 and CDR2 are SGHDN and FVKESK. The chain's CDR3 is CASSQATGGRSPLHF. Written as DNA, the CDR3 is TGTGCCAGCAGCCAAGCTACAGGGGGCCGCTCACCCCTCCACTTT.

The chain uses TRBV20-1 and TRBJ1-4; D is undetermined. The germline V gene has CDR1 DFQATT and CDR2 SNEGSKA (reference sequence). With 3 bases removed from V and 0 bases from J, the gap between germline ends came to 5 bases. This CDR3 spans 13 amino acids. The CDR3 sequence: CSARFTTNEKLFF. The CDR3 nucleotides read TGCAGTGCTAGGTTTACAACTAATGAAAAACTGTTTTTT.

This clonotype was seen at least ten times. The DNA of the CDR3 is TGTGCCTGGAGTATGACAGGGGTCACTGAAGCTTTCTTT. Translated: CAWSMTGVTEAFF. This chain joins TRBV30 and TRBJ1-1; 8 nucleotides align to TRBD1. CDR3 size: 13 residues. Germline CDR1 and CDR2: GTSNPN and SVGIG (reference sequence). The V and J ends lost 2 bases and 4 bases, in that order; junction bases with no gene match: 3.

The chain uses TRBV2 and TRBJ2-7; 8 bases are shared with TRBD1. CDR1 and CDR2 (germline): SNHLY, FYNNEI. Losses at the gene ends were 6 bases for V and 2 bases for J; bases not matched to a gene: 6. CDR3 length equals 14 residues. DNA of the CDR3: TGTGCCAGCAGCCCGGACAGGGTGGCCTACGAGCAGTACTTC. This encodes CASSPDRVAYEQYF.

The gene calls are TRBV11-2 and TRBJ1-4, with TRBD1 identical over 8 bases. In germline, CDR1 is SGHAT, CDR2 FQNNGV. The CDR3 length is 14 residues. Trimming cost V 5 bases and J 8 bases; bases outside gene matches: 7. CDR3 protein: CASSPRTGREKLFF. The CDR3 bases are TGTGCCAGCAGCCCCCGGACAGGGAGGGAAAAACTGTTTTTT.

Only a few counts were recorded for this clonotype. No conserved phenylalanine or tryptophan is present at the end of the CDR3, so a read error is the likely explanation. V and J are TRBV6-1 and TRBJ2-3, with a tentative D call TRBD2 (6 bases). V dropped 2 bases and J dropped 0 bases, with 21 bases sitting between them. CDR3 size: 19 residues. CDR1 is MNHNS and CDR2 is SASEGT in the germline V gene. CDR3 in DNA: TGTGCCAGCAGTGAATGGGGGTTGAGTGCGGGGACTAGCACAGATACGCAGTATCTT. It encodes CASSEWGLSAGTSTDTQYL.

This clonotype was counted ten times or more. The chain uses TRBV11-1 and TRBJ2-6; 10 positions agree with TRBD1. Germline-derived CDR1 and CDR2 are SGHAT and FQDESV (reference sequence). The CDR3 is made up of 18 amino acids. V shed 4 bases, J shed 0 bases, and the junction held 6 bases outside the gene matches. The CDR3 is CASSSWTGGNSGANVLTF. CDR3 coding DNA: TGTGCCAGCAGCTCGTGGACAGGGGGGAACTCTGGGGCCAACGTCCTGACTTTC. The full variable domain, completed using reference TRBV11-1 and TRBJ2-6, is EAEVAQSPRYKITEKSQAVAFWCDPISGHATLYWYRQILGQGPELLVQFQDESVVDDSQLPKDRFSAERLKGVDSTLKIQPAELGDSAMYLCASSSWTGGNSGANVLTFGAGSRLTVL.

This clonotype appeared a few times. V usage is TRBV7-2 and J usage is TRBJ2-5, with D perhaps TRBD1 (6 bases). Between the trimmed V and J ends, which lost 4 bases and 2 bases, there was a span of 14 bases. Germline CDR1 and CDR2: SGHTA and FQGNSA. The CDR3 contains 15 residues. CDR3 nucleotides: TGTGCCAGCAGCTCACAACAGGGCAGTCAAGAGACCCAGTACTTC. Translated, it gives CASSSQQGSQETQYF.

V is TRBV20-1 and J is TRBJ2-1; D gene unclear. The CDR3 contains 14 residues. The germline V gene encodes CDR1 DFQATT and CDR2 SNEGSKA (reference sequence). The V end was cut by 6 bases, the J end by 8 bases, with 20 bases between. In nucleotides, the CDR3 is TGCAGTGCGCTTTCCGGGTTTTGGGCCTATGAGCAGTTCTTC. Translated: CSALSGFWAYEQFF.

This clonotype was seen repeatedly, ten times or more. This chain connects TRBV7-6 to TRBJ1-1, with 11 bases identical to TRBD1. CDR1 and CDR2 (germline): SGHVS, FNYEAQ. The CDR3 spans 17 residues. The trim removed 5 bases at V and 2 bases at J, leaving 10 bases unmatched. CDR3 in DNA: TGTGCCAGCAGCCCCAGGGCCGGACAGGGGGCAAACACTGAAGCTTTCTTT. Translating gives CASSPRAGQGANTEAFF. The variable domain in full, with the rest retrieved from reference TRBV7-6 and TRBJ1-1, is GAGVSQSPRYKVTKRGQDVALRCDPISGHVSLYWYRQALGQGPEFLTYFNYEAQQDKSGLPNDRFSAERPEGSISTLTIQRTEQRDSAMYRCASSPRAGQGANTEAFFGQGTRLTVV.

This clonotype was seen more than once but under ten times. V gene TRBV27 combines with J gene TRBJ1-6; a weak D match, TRBD1 (6 bases). Germline-derived CDR1 and CDR2 are MNHEY and SMNVEV (reference sequence). The CDR3 runs to 15 residues. Trimming left V 6 bases short and J 5 bases short, with 14 bases between. In DNA form, the CDR3 reads TGTGCCAGCAGCTATACAGGGCGGGATAATTCACCCCTCCACTTT. It yields the protein CASSYTGRDNSPLHF.

The chain carries TRBV9 and TRBJ1-3; no reliable D call. CDR1 and CDR2 (germline): SGDLS, YYNGEE. V was trimmed by 3 bases and J by 0 bases, leaving 10 bases between them. The CDR3 loop spans 15 amino acids. CDR3 residues: CASSAGQSSGNTIYF. The CDR3 region has the DNA TGTGCCAGCAGCGCTGGGCAGAGCTCTGGAAACACCATATATTTT.

A few counts support this clonotype. The chain employs TRBV28 and TRBJ1-2; the D gene is possibly TRBD1 (5 bases). From germline, CDR1 is MDHEN and CDR2 SYDVKM. V was cut by 8 bases and J by 0 bases, with 16 bases left in between. The CDR3 runs to 15 residues. Here the CDR3 reads CASFRDSGPNYGYTF. The CDR3 DNA sequence: TGTGCCAGCTTCAGAGACAGCGGACCTAACTATGGCTACACCTTC.

At least ten counts were recorded for this clonotype. V is TRBV28 and J is TRBJ1-1; D gene unclear. CDR1 is MDHEN, CDR2 SYDVKM, per germline. V was shortened by 3 bases and J by 3 bases, with 11 bases between the two germline ends. The CDR3 runs 14 residues. The chain's CDR3 is CASSFPDRDTEAFF. The CDR3 bases are TGTGCCAGCAGTTTCCCTGATCGGGACACTGAAGCTTTCTTT.

This clonotype came up many times. The chain employs TRBV6-1 and TRBJ2-7; 8 bases fit TRBD1. Looked up from germline, CDR1 is MNHNS and CDR2 is SASEGT. J gave up 2 bases and V 1 base, and 4 bases lay outside the gene matches. This CDR3 has 15 residues. CDR3 in DNA: TGTGCCAGCAGTGAAGGAGGGACAGGAGCCTACGAGCAGTACTTC. Translation gives CASSEGGTGAYEQYF.

This rearrangement joins TRBV4-1 to TRBJ1-3; D call uncertain. This CDR3 contains 14 residues. Germline V gene sequence: CDR1 MGHRA, CDR2 YSYEKL. The V and J ends lost 1 base and 3 bases respectively, with 7 bases between them. CDR3 DNA sequence: TGCGCCAGCAGCCAAGGCCCGATTGGAAACACCATATATTTT. Translating gives CASSQGPIGNTIYF.

This clonotype was seen many times. The V call is TRBV12-3 or TRBV12-4, the J call TRBJ2-1, with TRBD2 identical over 10 bases. V was pared by 3 bases and J by 6 bases, with 5 bases of the junction left unmatched. This CDR3 has 15 amino acids. The CDR3 sequence: CASSLSSSGSNEQFF. CDR3 DNA sequence: TGTGCCAGCAGTTTGTCTTCTAGCGGGAGCAATGAGCAGTTCTTC.

This clonotype was observed at least ten times. This rearrangement joins TRBV13 to TRBJ2-3; no clear D gene. The V end lost 0 bases, the J end lost 10 bases, and 8 bases lay between the germline ends. Germline-derived CDR1 and CDR2 are PRHDT and FYEKMQ (reference sequence). CDR3 length: 12 residues. CDR3 sequence (DNA): TGTGCCAGCAGCTTAGGAGGTTTCGCGCAGTATTTT. This gives the protein CASSLGGFAQYF.

For this clonotype: A much larger clonotype is one base distant, so this may be a read error. The chain employs TRBV6-1 and TRBJ2-7; 9 bases agree with TRBD2. Germline V lookup: CDR1 MNHNS, CDR2 SASEGT. This CDR3 is 15 amino acids long. DNA of the CDR3: TGTGCCAGCAATGGAGGGGGAGCGGGGGGCTACGAGCAGTGCTTC. Protein product: CASNGGGAGGYEQCF.

Turning to this clonotype: The final CDR3 position lacks the conserved phenylalanine or tryptophan, pointing to a likely read error. V gene TRBV7-9 combines with J gene TRBJ2-1; no reliable D call. Looked up from germline, CDR1 is SEHNR and CDR2 is FQNEAQ (reference sequence). The CDR3 has 13 amino acids. The V end was cut by 1 base, the J end by 6 bases, with 7 bases between. The CDR3 here is CASSLVTFNEQFL. CDR3 bases: TGTGCCAGCAGCTTAGTTACTTTCAATGAGCAGTTCCTC.

The chain uses TRBV2 and TRBJ2-7, with TRBD2 matching 12 bases. The length of the CDR3 is 12 residues. Germline-derived CDR1 and CDR2 are SNHLY and FYNNEI. V was pared by 11 bases and J by 4 bases, with 3 bases of the junction left unmatched. This CDR3 reads CAGGTSGYEQYF. CDR3 sequence (DNA): TGTGCCGGAGGGACTAGCGGGTACGAGCAGTACTTC. The complete variable domain, with remaining parts taken from reference TRBV2 and TRBJ2-7, reads EPEVTQTPSHQVTQMGQEVILRCVPISNHLYFYWYRQILGQKVEFLVSFYNNEISEKSEIFDDQFSVERPDGSNFTLKIRSTKLEDSAMYFCAGGTSGYEQYFGPGTRLTVT.

The table lists this clonotype with a few counts. The V gene is TRBV28, the J gene TRBJ1-5; no definite D call. This CDR3 has 13 residues. V lost 5 bases to trimming and J lost 6 bases, with 11 bases between them. Germline CDR1 and CDR2: MDHEN and SYDVKM. CDR3 bases: TGTGCCAGCAGTCTCCCGGGAATTCAGCCCCAGCATTTT. Translation: CASSLPGIQPQHF.

This chain joins TRBV25-1 and TRBJ1-1, with D possibly being TRBD1 (5 bases). The length of the CDR3 is 12 residues. Trimming removed 10 bases from V and 4 bases from J, with 13 bases in between. From germline, CDR1 is MGHDK and CDR2 SYGVNS. The chain's CDR3 is CANSGTPTEAFF. CDR3 nucleotide sequence: TGTGCCAACTCCGGGACCCCCACTGAAGCTTTCTTT.

This clonotype was observed at least ten times. V is TRBV11-2 and J is TRBJ2-7; TRBD1 agrees at 7 bases. V shed 1 base, J shed 4 bases, and the junction held 7 bases outside the gene matches. The germline gives CDR1 SGHAT, CDR2 FQNNGV. This CDR3 spans 15 amino acids. The CDR3 is CASSLGGQEVYEQYF. As DNA, the CDR3 is TGTGCCAGCAGCTTAGGAGGACAGGAGGTTTACGAGCAGTACTTC.

The chain combines TRBV6-1 with TRBJ2-1, with 15 positions matching TRBD2. The trim removed 6 bases at V and 0 bases at J, leaving 12 bases unmatched. The length of the CDR3 is 20 residues. The germline V gene has CDR1 MNHNS and CDR2 SASEGT. This CDR3 reads CASSRTGLAGGRHSYNEQFF. The CDR3 DNA sequence: TGTGCCAGCAGCCGAACGGGACTAGCGGGAGGACGTCACTCCTACAATGAGCAGTTCTTC.

This clonotype was recorded many times. This chain's CDR3 is CASKSAGTGSPGYTF. The CDR3 region has the DNA TGTGCCAGCAAATCTGCCGGGACAGGGAGTCCTGGCTACACCTTC. J is TRBJ1-2 and V is TRBV28, with 9 bases matching TRBD1. The CDR3 consists of 15 residues. CDR1 and CDR2 from the germline V gene are MDHEN and SYDVKM. V lost 7 bases, J lost 7 bases, and 13 bases stayed unmatched.

The chain's CDR3 is CASSSPGSWKTLGQPQHF. CDR3 bases: TGTGCCAGCAGTTCCCCAGGATCCTGGAAGACGCTAGGTCAGCCCCAGCATTTT. The chain carries TRBV28 and TRBJ1-5; D gene ambiguous. This CDR3 is built from 18 residues. With 4 bases removed from V and 6 bases from J, the gap between germline ends came to 25 bases. Germline CDR1 and CDR2: MDHEN and SYDVKM.

The gene calls are TRBV19 and TRBJ2-5, with a weak D call TRBD1 (5 bases). V gave up 3 bases and J gave up 4 bases, with 12 bases separating them. The CDR3 is 14 residues long. The V gene's germline CDR1 is LNHDA and CDR2 SQIVND (reference sequence). CDR3 amino acids: CASSILGDGETQYF. The CDR3 bases are TGTGCCAGTAGTATTTTAGGGGATGGAGAGACCCAGTACTTC.

There are a few counts of this clonotype. V is TRBV9 and J is TRBJ2-1; no clear D gene. V dropped 3 bases and J dropped 7 bases, with 14 bases sitting between them. CDR3 length: 14 residues. Per germline, CDR1 SGDLS and CDR2 YYNGEE. DNA of the CDR3: TGTGCCAGCAGCGCCCCATTTGTAGTAAATGAGCAGTTCTTC. It yields the protein CASSAPFVVNEQFF.